These 23 T cell receptor beta chains were sequenced from one sample in a study of CD8 T cells in ankylosing spondylitis. TCRdb analysed the 5' RACE reads with MiXCR anew, one entry per CDR3 protein. Counted here are some 200,000 distinct CDR3 sequences, 9.5% to 15% occurring once; the ten biggest clones make up more than 15%. The source material was blood, either unsorted or a sorted T cell fraction (not recorded which). Receptors originate from a male donor with ankylosing spondylitis or in good health (not recorded which).

This clonotype was seen more than once but under ten times. This chain uses TRBV5-1 with TRBJ2-2; TRBD1 is a possible D gene (5 bases). Between the trimmed V and J ends, which lost 2 bases and 3 bases, there was a span of 11 bases. The CDR3 extends over 15 amino acids. Germline CDR1 and CDR2: SGHRS and YFSETQ. The CDR3 here is CASSFWQGDTGELFF. CDR3 nucleotides: TGCGCCAGCAGCTTTTGGCAGGGTGACACCGGGGAGCTGTTTTTT.

This CDR3 is CASMATAQETQYF. As DNA, the CDR3 is TGTGCCAGCATGGCTACAGCCCAAGAGACCCAGTACTTC. V is TRBV27 and J is TRBJ2-5; no clear D. The CDR3 runs to 13 residues. V was cut by 7 bases and J by 1 base, with 10 bases left in between. CDR1 is MNHEY and CDR2 is SMNVEV in the germline V gene (reference sequence).

This chain connects TRBV5-1 to TRBJ2-5; D gene uncertain. Looked up from germline, CDR1 is SGHRS and CDR2 is YFSETQ. Trimming removed 6 bases at V and 0 bases at J, with 9 bases between. The CDR3 consists of 13 residues. The CDR3 protein is CASTRPNQETQYF. The CDR3 region has the DNA TGCGCCAGCACGCGGCCAAACCAAGAGACCCAGTACTTC.

This clonotype occurred a few times. The rearrangement links TRBV5-1 to TRBJ2-3; 15 bases agree with TRBD2. Germline CDR1 SGHRS, CDR2 YFSETQ. The ends lost 4 bases at V and 1 base at J; junction bases unmatched: 4. This CDR3 has 17 residues. CDR3 sequence reads: CASSPGTSGGRTDTQYF. CDR3 coding DNA: TGCGCCAGCAGCCCAGGGACTAGCGGGGGGCGCACAGATACGCAGTATTTT.

This clonotype was counted ten times or more. V usage is TRBV12-3 or TRBV12-4 and J usage is TRBJ2-3, with 8 bases that match TRBD1. V gave up 5 bases and J gave up 4 bases; unmatched junction bases: 5. The CDR3 is made up of 14 amino acids. The CDR3 spells CASSPGGASDTQYF. The CDR3, as DNA: TGTGCCAGCAGTCCAGGGGGCGCGTCAGATACGCAGTATTTT.

J is TRBJ1-4 and V is TRBV28; no firm D call. There are 15 residues in the CDR3. With 6 bases removed from V and 2 bases from J, the gap between germline ends came to 13 bases. Germline V gives CDR1 MDHEN, CDR2 SYDVKM. CDR3 sequence: CASRSPDTTNEKLFF. CDR3 in DNA: TGTGCCAGCAGATCTCCCGACACCACTAATGAAAAACTGTTTTTT.

This clonotype was seen ten or more times. The rearrangement joins TRBV11-2 to TRBJ2-1; unclear D gene. This CDR3 spans 13 amino acids. CDR1 and CDR2 from the germline V gene are SGHAT and FQNNGV. V lost 0 bases and J lost 4, with 4 bases in between. The CDR3 DNA reads as TGTGCCAGCAGCTTAGACGGATACAATGAGCAGTTCTTC. This codes for CASSLDGYNEQFF.

This clonotype appeared a few times. V and J are TRBV28 and TRBJ2-4; D is perhaps TRBD1 (6 bases). Germline values: CDR1 MDHEN, CDR2 SYDVKM. This CDR3 has 14 residues. V was clipped by 3 bases and J by 8 bases, with 14 bases between them. CDR3 sequence: CASSFPGGGDIQYF. The DNA of the CDR3 is TGTGCCAGCAGTTTCCCCGGTGGGGGCGACATTCAGTACTTC. Full variable domain (rest looked up from reference TRBV28 and TRBJ2-4): DVKVTQSSRYLVKRTGEKVFLECVQDMDHENMFWYRQDPGLGLRLIYFSYDVKMKEKGDIPEGYSVSREKKERFSLILESASTNQTSMYLCASSFPGGGDIQYFGAGTRLSVL.

This clonotype has at least ten counts. The chain uses TRBV5-1 and TRBJ1-2; TRBD1 matches 7 bases. Trimming at V came to 4 bases and at J to 5 bases, leaving 5 bases not matched to a gene. This CDR3 region has 13 residues. Germline V gene data show CDR1 as SGHRS and CDR2 as YFSETQ. The CDR3 DNA sequence: TGCGCCAGCAGCAGACCGGGACAGTATGGCTACACCTTC. It encodes CASSRPGQYGYTF.

This clonotype was seen a few times. The rearrangement joins TRBV12-3 or TRBV12-4 to TRBJ2-7; no clear D. V was shortened by 3 bases and J by 3 bases, with 9 bases between the two germline ends. The CDR3 has 13 residues. CDR3 sequence: CASSFLHLYEQYF. The CDR3 bases are TGTGCCAGCAGTTTTTTACACCTCTACGAGCAGTACTTC.

The CDR3 region is CASSYEGNGELFF. The CDR3 DNA follows: TGTGCCAGCAGTTACGAGGGTAACGGGGAGCTGTTTTTT. The chain is built from TRBV6-5 and TRBJ2-2; possibly TRBD2 for D (5 bases). The CDR3 is made up of 13 amino acids. V dropped 2 bases and J dropped 7 bases, with 8 bases sitting between them. In germline, CDR1 is MNHEY, CDR2 SVGAGI.

V gene TRBV11-2 combines with J gene TRBJ2-7; D call uncertain. Germline lookup yields CDR1 SGHAT and CDR2 FQNNGV. This CDR3 has 15 residues. The V and J ends lost 1 base and 3 bases respectively, with 13 bases between them. CDR3 DNA sequence: TGTGCCAGCAGCTTAGTAACGTCAGTCAACTACGAGCAGTACTTC. Translation: CASSLVTSVNYEQYF.

This clonotype was seen more than once but under ten times. The chain is built from TRBV7-9 and TRBJ2-7; possible D gene TRBD1, 5 bases. This CDR3 has 13 residues. Deletions cut 10 bases from V and 5 bases from J, with 18 bases between. Germline CDR1 is SEHNR and CDR2 is FQNEAQ (reference sequence). The CDR3 protein is CATGRSGLNEQYF. The CDR3 bases are TGTGCCACGGGCCGTTCAGGGTTGAACGAGCAGTACTTC.

There are a few counts of this clonotype. V is TRBV12-3 or TRBV12-4 and J is TRBJ2-7; 11 positions agree with TRBD1. This CDR3 region has 15 residues. Unmatched junction bases numbered 3, after V lost 5 bases and J lost 0 bases. The CDR3 protein is CASSGTGGSSYEQYF. DNA for the CDR3: TGTGCCAGCAGTGGGACAGGGGGAAGCTCCTACGAGCAGTACTTC.

This clonotype has only a few counts. Here the CDR3 reads CASSQDLTERYNEQFF. DNA for the CDR3: TGCGCCAGCAGCCAAGATCTGACAGAGAGATACAATGAGCAGTTCTTC. The chain carries TRBV4-1 and TRBJ2-1; D perhaps matches TRBD1 (5 bases). Germline-derived CDR1 and CDR2 are MGHRA and YSYEKL. The CDR3 consists of 16 residues. Trimming cost V 0 bases and J 4 bases, with 13 bases left between them.

The CDR3 nucleotides read TGTGCCAGCAGCTTCGGAACAGATCTAGCCAAAAACATTCAGTACTTC. This gives the protein CASSFGTDLAKNIQYF. The chain combines TRBV7-9 with TRBJ2-4; D ambiguous. V was cut by 3 bases and J by 0 bases, with 12 bases left in between. Germline V gene lookup returns CDR1 SEHNR and CDR2 FQNEAQ (reference sequence). CDR3 size: 16 residues.

The chain couples TRBV6-1 to TRBJ2-7; the match to TRBD1 covers 9 bases. Per the germline V gene, CDR1 is MNHNS and CDR2 is SASEGT. Losses at the gene ends were 7 bases for V and 3 bases for J; bases not matched to a gene: 4. The CDR3 is 13 amino acids. CDR3 DNA: TGTGCCAGCAACAAGGGACAGGGCTACGAGCAGTACTTC. This translates into CASNKGQGYEQYF.

In its sample, this clonotype was seen a few times. The chain employs TRBV6-1 and TRBJ2-2; D is ambiguous. This CDR3 is 15 amino acids long. Germline V lookup: CDR1 MNHNS, CDR2 SASEGT. Trimming removed 2 bases from V and 3 bases from J, with 10 bases in between. The chain's CDR3 is CASSETGSYTGELFF. The CDR3 region has the DNA TGTGCCAGCAGTGAAACCGGATCCTACACCGGGGAGCTGTTTTTT.

This clonotype was seen repeatedly, ten times or more. The chain couples TRBV29-1 to TRBJ2-3; D call uncertain. Looked up from germline, CDR1 is SQVTM and CDR2 is ANQGSEA. Trimming took off 2 bases at V and 0 bases at J, with 6 bases between the two ends. CDR3 length: 13 amino acids. CDR3 in amino acids: CSVEPHSTDTQYF. DNA for the CDR3: TGCAGCGTTGAACCCCATAGCACAGATACGCAGTATTTT.

This clonotype was seen many times. The chain has TRBV20-1 and TRBJ2-1; 11 bases line up with TRBD2. CDR1 and CDR2 from the germline V gene are DFQATT and SNEGSKA (reference sequence). J was trimmed by 6 bases and V by 6 bases; bases with no gene match: 7. This CDR3 is built from 14 residues. The CDR3 sequence: CSAKGLAETNEQFF. The CDR3 DNA is TGCAGTGCAAAGGGACTAGCGGAGACCAATGAGCAGTTCTTC.

This chain links TRBV27 with TRBJ1-6, with 7 bases lining up with TRBD1. Trimming removed 6 bases from V and 10 bases from J; junction bases left unmatched: 9. Per the germline V gene, CDR1 is MNHEY and CDR2 is SMNVEV (reference sequence). The CDR3 totals 14 residues. The CDR3 loop is CASRWTGGKSPLHF. CDR3 nucleotides: TGTGCCAGCAGGTGGACAGGAGGGAAATCACCCCTCCACTTT.

This clonotype was seen at least ten times. The chain has TRBV28 and TRBJ1-5, with 7 bases matching TRBD1. After removal of 6 bases from V and 0 bases from J, the junction contained 5 bases not matched to a gene. CDR1 and CDR2 from the germline V gene are MDHEN and SYDVKM. The CDR3 consists of 15 residues. This CDR3 is CASSDGTDSNQPQHF. The CDR3 bases are TGTGCCAGCAGCGACGGGACAGATAGCAATCAGCCCCAGCATTTT.

This clonotype was detected a few times. This chain connects TRBV20-1 to TRBJ2-7; D may be TRBD2 (6 bases). Germline assignment: CDR1 DFQATT and CDR2 SNEGSKA (reference sequence). The CDR3 extends over 15 amino acids. The V end lost 3 bases, the J end lost 4 bases, and 19 bases lay between the germline ends. CDR3 protein: CSARDPWGETYEQYF. The CDR3 DNA sequence: TGCAGTGCTAGGGACCCTTGGGGGGAGACGTACGAGCAGTACTTC.